This T cell receptor (beta chain) was documented in a study of a mutant IDH1 vaccine in newly diagnosed glioma. Documented time point: week 23, last vaccination. It was 300 ug of mutant IDH1 20-mer peptide that made up each vaccine dose, given with topical imiquimod. Regarding this clone: As yet, its antigen is unknown.

Germline values: CDR1 SGHRS, CDR2 YFSETQ. V was shortened by 0 bases and J by 4 bases, with 10 bases between the two germline ends. CDR3 length equals 14 residues. Sequenced by immunoSEQ multiplex PCR; TCRdb stores in-frame clones only, minus some. In the table there are 40,000 to 50,000 clones, around 74% of which are singletons. The gene calls are TRBV5-1 and TRBJ2-5; D possibly corresponds to TRBD2 (5 bases). This clonotype was sampled from a man aged 50 or older with glioma. The specimen was PBMCs, collected from a glioma patient whose treatment included an IDH1 peptide vaccine. This CDR3 is CASSLAGLTETQYF. The DNA for the CDR3 is TGCGCCAGCAGCTTGGCCGGACTTACAGAGACCCAGTACTTC. The full variable domain, its missing parts supplied by reference TRBV5-1 and TRBJ2-5, is KAGVTQTPRYLIKTRGQQVTLSCSPISGHRSVSWYQQTPGQGLQFLFEYFSETQRNKGNFPGRFSGRQFSNSRSEMNVSTLELGDSALYLCASSLAGLTETQYFGPGTRLLVL.